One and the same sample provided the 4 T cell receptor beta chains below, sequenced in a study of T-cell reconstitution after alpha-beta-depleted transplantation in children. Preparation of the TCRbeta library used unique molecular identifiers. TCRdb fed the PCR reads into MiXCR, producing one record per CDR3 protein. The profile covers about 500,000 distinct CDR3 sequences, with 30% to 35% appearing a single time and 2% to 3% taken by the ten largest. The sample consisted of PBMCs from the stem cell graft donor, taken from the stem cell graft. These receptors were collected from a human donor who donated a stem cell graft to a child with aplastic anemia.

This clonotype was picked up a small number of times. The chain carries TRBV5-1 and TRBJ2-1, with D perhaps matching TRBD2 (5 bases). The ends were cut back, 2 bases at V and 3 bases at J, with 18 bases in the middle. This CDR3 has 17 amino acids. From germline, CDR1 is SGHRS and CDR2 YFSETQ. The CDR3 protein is CASSLGVSGDDYNEQFF. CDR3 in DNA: TGCGCCAGCAGCTTAGGAGTAAGCGGAGACGACTACAATGAGCAGTTCTTC.

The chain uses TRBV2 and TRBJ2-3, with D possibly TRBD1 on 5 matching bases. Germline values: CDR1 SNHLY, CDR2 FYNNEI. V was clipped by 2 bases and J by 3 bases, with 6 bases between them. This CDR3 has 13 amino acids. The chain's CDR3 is CASSEQGTDTQYF. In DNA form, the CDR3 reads TGTGCCAGCAGTGAACAGGGTACAGATACGCAGTATTTT.

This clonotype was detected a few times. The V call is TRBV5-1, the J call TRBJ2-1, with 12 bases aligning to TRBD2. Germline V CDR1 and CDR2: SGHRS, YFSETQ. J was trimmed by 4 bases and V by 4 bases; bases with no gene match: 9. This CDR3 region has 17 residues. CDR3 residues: CASSRTSGTTSYNEQFF. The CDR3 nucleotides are TGCGCCAGCAGCCGGACTAGCGGGACCACGTCGTACAATGAGCAGTTCTTC. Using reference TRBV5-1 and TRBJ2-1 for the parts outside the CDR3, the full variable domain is KAGVTQTPRYLIKTRGQQVTLSCSPISGHRSVSWYQQTPGQGLQFLFEYFSETQRNKGNFPGRFSGRQFSNSRSEMNVSTLELGDSALYLCASSRTSGTTSYNEQFFGPGTRLTVL.

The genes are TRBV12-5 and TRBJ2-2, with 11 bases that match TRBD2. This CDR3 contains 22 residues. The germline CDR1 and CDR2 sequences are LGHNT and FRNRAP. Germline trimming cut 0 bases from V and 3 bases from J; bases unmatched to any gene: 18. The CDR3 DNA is TGTGCTAGTGGTTTGGTACGAGAGGGACTAGCGGCAAACAAAACCTACACCGGGGAGCTGTTTTTT. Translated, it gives CASGLVREGLAANKTYTGELFF.